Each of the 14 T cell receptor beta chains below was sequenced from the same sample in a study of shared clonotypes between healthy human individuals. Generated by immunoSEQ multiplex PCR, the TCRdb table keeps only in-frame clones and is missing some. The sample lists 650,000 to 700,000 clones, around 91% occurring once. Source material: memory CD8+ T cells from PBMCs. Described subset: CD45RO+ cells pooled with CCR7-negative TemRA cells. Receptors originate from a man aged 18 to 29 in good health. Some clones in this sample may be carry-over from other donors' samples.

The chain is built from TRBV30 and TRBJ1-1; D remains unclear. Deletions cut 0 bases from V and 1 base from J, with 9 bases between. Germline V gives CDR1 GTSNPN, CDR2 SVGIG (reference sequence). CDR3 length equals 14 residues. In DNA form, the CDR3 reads TGTGCCTGGAGTGTACGGGTGGAGAACACTGAAGCTTTCTTT. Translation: CAWSVRVENTEAFF.

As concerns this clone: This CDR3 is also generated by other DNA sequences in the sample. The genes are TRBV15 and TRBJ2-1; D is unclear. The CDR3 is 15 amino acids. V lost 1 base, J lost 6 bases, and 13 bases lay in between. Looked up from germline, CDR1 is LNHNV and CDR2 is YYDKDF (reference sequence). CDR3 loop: CATSRGLAGVNEQFF. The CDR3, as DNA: TGTGCCACCAGCAGAGGGTTAGCTGGGGTCAATGAGCAGTTCTTC.

CDR3 nucleotides: TGCGCCAGCGGGGGTGGCCGGGGGAACTACGAGCAGTACTTC. It encodes CASGGGRGNYEQYF. The rearrangement joins TRBV5-1 to TRBJ2-7; D might be TRBD2 (6 bases). This CDR3 comprises 14 residues. CDR1 SGHRS and CDR2 YFSETQ come from the germline V gene. V lost 7 bases and J lost 3, with 17 bases in between. Full variable domain (rest looked up from reference TRBV5-1 and TRBJ2-7): KAGVTQTPRYLIKTRGQQVTLSCSPISGHRSVSWYQQTPGQGLQFLFEYFSETQRNKGNFPGRFSGRQFSNSRSEMNVSTLELGDSALYLCASGGGRGNYEQYFGPGTRLTVT.

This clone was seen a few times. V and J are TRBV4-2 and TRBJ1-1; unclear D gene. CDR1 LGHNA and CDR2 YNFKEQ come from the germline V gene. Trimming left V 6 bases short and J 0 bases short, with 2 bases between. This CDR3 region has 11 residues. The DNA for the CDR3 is TGTGCCAGCAGAGTGAACACTGAAGCTTTCTTT. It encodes CASRVNTEAFF.

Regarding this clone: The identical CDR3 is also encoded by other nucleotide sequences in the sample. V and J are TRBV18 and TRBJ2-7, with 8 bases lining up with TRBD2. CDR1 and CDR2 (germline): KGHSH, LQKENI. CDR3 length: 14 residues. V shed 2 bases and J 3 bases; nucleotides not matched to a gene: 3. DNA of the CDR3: TGTGCCAGCTCACCAACCAGCGGGAGCTACGAGCAGTACTTC. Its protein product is CASSPTSGSYEQYF.

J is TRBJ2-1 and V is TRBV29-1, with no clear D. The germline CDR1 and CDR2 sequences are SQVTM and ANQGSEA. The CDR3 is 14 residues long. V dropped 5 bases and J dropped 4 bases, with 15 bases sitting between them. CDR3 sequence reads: CSVLSSPNYNEQFF. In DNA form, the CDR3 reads TGCAGCGTTCTGAGCAGCCCAAATTACAATGAGCAGTTCTTC.

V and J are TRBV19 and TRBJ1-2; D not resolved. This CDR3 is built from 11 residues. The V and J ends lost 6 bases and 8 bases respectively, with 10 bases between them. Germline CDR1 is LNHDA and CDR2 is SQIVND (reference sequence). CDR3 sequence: CASSHQRGYTF. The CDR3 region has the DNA TGTGCCAGTAGCCACCAGCGAGGCTACACCTTC.

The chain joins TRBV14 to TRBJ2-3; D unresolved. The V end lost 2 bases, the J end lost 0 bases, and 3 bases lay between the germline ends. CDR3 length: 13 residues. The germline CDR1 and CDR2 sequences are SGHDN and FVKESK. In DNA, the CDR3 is TGTGCCAGCAGCCAACTTAGCACAGATACGCAGTATTTT. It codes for CASSQLSTDTQYF.

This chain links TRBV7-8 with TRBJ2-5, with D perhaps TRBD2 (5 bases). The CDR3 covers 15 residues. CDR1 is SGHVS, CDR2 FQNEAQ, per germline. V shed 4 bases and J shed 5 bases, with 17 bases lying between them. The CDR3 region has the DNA TGTGCCAGCAGCTCCGCGCCCGGGCCGGGGGAGACCCAGTACTTC. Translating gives CASSSAPGPGETQYF.

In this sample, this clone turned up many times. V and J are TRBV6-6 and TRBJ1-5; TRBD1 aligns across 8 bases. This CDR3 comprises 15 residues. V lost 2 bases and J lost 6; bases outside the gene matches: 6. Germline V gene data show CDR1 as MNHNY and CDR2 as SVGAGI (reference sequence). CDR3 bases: TGTGCCAGCAGTTACACCACAGGGGGAGGTCAGCCCCAGCATTTT. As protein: CASSYTTGGGQPQHF.

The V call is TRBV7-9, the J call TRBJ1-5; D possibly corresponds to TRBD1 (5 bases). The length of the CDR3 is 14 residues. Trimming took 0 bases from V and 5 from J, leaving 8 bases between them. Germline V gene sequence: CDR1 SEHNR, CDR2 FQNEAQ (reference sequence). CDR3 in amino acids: CASSLAVGDQPQHF. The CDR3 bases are TGTGCCAGCAGCTTAGCGGTGGGGGATCAGCCCCAGCATTTT.

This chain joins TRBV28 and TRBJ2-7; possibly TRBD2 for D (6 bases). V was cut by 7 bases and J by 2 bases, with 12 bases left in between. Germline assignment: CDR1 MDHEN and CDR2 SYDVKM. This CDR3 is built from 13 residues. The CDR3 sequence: CASTPPGAYEQYF. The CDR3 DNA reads TGTGCCAGCACCCCGCCGGGGGCCTACGAGCAGTACTTC.

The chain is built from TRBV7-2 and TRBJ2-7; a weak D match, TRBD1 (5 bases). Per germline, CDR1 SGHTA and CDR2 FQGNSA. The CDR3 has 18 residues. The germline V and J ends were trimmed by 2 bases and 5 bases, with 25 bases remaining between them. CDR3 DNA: TGTGCCAGCAGCTTAATAATATTGCTTGGTGTCAGGGCCCACGAGCAGTACTTC. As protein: CASSLIILLGVRAHEQYF.

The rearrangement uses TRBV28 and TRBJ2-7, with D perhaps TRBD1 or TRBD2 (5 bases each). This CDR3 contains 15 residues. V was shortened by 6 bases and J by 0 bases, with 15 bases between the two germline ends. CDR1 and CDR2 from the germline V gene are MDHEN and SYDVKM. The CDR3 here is CASRGETASSYEQYF. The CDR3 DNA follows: TGTGCCAGCAGGGGGGAGACAGCAAGCTCCTACGAGCAGTACTTC.